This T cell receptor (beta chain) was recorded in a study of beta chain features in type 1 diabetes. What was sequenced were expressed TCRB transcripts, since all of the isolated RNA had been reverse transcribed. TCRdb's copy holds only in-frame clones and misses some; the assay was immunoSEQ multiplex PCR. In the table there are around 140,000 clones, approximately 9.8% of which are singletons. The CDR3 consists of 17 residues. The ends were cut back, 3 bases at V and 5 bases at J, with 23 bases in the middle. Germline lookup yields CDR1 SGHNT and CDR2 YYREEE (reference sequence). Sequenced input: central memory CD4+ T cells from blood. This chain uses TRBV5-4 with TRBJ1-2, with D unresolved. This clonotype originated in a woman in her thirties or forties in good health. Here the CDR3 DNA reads TGTGCCAGCAGCTCCCCAAACCCCACGGGGTCGGGGTATGGCTACACCTTC. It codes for CASSSPNPTGSGYGYTF.